The text below deals with one T cell receptor (beta chain). The antigen is unknown. These data originate in a study of cytomegalovirus exposure and HLA in healthy donors. Across the whole study: For the approximately 420 genotyped donors, 75% to 90% fell within the Caucasian-associated ancestry cluster.

Trimming removed 3 bases from V and 3 bases from J; junction bases left unmatched: 7. CDR1 LNHNV and CDR2 YYDKDF come from the germline V gene (reference sequence). The length of the CDR3 is 16 residues. Notes on the study in general: Reportedly, TCR beta sequences accurately predicted HLA-A and HLA-B alleles in most subjects. Altogether, some 170 TCR beta chains were recorded as cytomegalovirus-associated. When the data were analyzed later, several of the most significant clusters appeared to be linked to common viral pathogens.

Primers for the PCR totalled 60 Vbeta and 13 Jbeta. Repertoires were generated with immunoSEQ multiplex PCR, while TCRdb's copy carries only in-frame clones and drops some. Among under 130,000 clones listed, over 75% were seen once. J is TRBJ1-4 and V is TRBV15, with 7 positions matching TRBD1. The sequence was obtained from a woman between 40 and 55 years old in good health and CMV-seropositive. Sequencing was carried out using PBMCs. The CDR3 region has the DNA TGTGCCACCAGCAGCCCCGACAGGGCCGCTAATGAAAAACTGTTTTTT. Translating it yields CATSSPDRAANEKLFF.